Each of the 3 T cell receptor beta chains below was sequenced from the same sample in a study of human T cells and chemical hapten exposure. In the library, unique molecular identifiers were attached to individual cDNA molecules. In TCRdb, the reads were re-called with MiXCR into one record per CDR3 protein. The sample gives about 120,000 distinct CDR3 sequences, around 8.5% of which show up once; 1.2% to 1.5% is in the top ten. Total RNA came from unfractionated whole blood. Source material: whole blood. These receptors were obtained from a human donor in good health. Some clones in this sample may be carry-over from other donors' samples.

V and J are TRBV15 and TRBJ2-3; 7 nucleotides line up with TRBD2. The CDR3 runs to 16 residues. V lost 0 bases to trimming and J lost 2 bases; unmatched junction nucleotides: 5. The V gene's germline CDR1 is LNHNV and CDR2 YYDKDF (reference sequence). This CDR3 is CATSRDGLAATDTQYF. The CDR3 DNA sequence: TGTGCCACCAGCAGAGATGGTCTAGCGGCCACAGATACGCAGTATTTT.

This clonotype has only a few counts. This chain connects TRBV5-1 to TRBJ1-1; maybe TRBD1 (6 bases). V shed 5 bases and J shed 7 bases, with 12 bases lying between them. CDR3 length: 12 residues. Looked up from germline, CDR1 is SGHRS and CDR2 is YFSETQ. The CDR3 region is CASRGGPLEAFF. DNA for the CDR3: TGCGCCAGCAGGGGGGGGCCGCTTGAAGCTTTCTTT.

This clonotype was recorded many times. The rearrangement uses TRBV27 and TRBJ2-7; 8 bases match TRBD2. V trimming: 2 bases; J trimming: 2 bases; junction bases outside the gene matches: 8. This CDR3 comprises 16 residues. Germline CDR1 MNHEY, CDR2 SMNVEV (reference sequence). DNA for the CDR3: TGTGCCAGCAGTTTAAAGGCGGTAGCGGGAACCTACGAGCAGTACTTC. It specifies CASSLKAVAGTYEQYF.